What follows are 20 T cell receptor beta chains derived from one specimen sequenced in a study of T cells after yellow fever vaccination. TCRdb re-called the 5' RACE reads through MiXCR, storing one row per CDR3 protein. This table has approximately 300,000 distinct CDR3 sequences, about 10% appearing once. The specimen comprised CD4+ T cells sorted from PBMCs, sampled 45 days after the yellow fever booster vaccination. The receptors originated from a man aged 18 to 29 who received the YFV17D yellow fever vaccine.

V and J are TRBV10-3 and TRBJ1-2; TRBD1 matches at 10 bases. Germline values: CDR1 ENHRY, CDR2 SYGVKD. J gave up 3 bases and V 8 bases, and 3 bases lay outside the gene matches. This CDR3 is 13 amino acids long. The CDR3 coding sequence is TGTGCCATCTCGGGGACAGGGGACTATGGCTACACCTTC. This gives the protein CAISGTGDYGYTF.

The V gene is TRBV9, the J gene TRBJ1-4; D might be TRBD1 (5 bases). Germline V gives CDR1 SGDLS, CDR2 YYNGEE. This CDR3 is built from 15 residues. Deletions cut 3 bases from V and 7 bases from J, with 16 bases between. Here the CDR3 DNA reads TGTGCCAGCAGCGCCGAGGGGCAGGGAGGTGAAAAACTGTTTTTT. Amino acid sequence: CASSAEGQGGEKLFF.

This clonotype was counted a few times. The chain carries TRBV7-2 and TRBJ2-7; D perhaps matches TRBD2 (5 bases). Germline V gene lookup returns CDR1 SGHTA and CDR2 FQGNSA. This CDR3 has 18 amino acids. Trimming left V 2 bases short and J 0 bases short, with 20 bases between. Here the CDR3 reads CASSLRGAATSPSYEQYF. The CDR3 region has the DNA TGTGCCAGCAGCTTACGGGGTGCGGCTACCTCCCCCTCCTACGAGCAGTACTTC. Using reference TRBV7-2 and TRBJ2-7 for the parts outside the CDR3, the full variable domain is GAGVSQSPSNKVTEKGKDVELRCDPISGHTALYWYRQSLGQGLEFLIYFQGNSAPDKSGLPSDRFSAERTGGSVSTLTIQRTQQEDSAVYLCASSLRGAATSPSYEQYFGPGTRLTVT.

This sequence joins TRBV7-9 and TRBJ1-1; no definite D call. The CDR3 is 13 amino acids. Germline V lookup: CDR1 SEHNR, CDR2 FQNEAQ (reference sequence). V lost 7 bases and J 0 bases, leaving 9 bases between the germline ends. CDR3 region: CASTVILNTEAFF. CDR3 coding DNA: TGTGCCAGCACCGTGATTCTGAACACTGAAGCTTTCTTT.

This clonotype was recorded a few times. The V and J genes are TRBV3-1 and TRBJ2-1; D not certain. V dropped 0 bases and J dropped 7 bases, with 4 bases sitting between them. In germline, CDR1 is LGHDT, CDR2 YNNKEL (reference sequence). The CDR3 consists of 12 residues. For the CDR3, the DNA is TGTGCCAGCAGCCAAGAGATAAATGAGCAGTTCTTC. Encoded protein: CASSQEINEQFF.

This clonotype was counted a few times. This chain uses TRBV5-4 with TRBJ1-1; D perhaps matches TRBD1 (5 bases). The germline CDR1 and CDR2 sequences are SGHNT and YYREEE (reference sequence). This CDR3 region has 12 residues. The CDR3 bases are TGTGCACTCCAGGGCCAGAACACTGAAGCTTTCTTT. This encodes CALQGQNTEAFF.

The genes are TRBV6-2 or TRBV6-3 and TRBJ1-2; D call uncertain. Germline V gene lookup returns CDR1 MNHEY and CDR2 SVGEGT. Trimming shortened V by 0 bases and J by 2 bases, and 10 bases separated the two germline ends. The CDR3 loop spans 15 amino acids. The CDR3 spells CASSYSSGQNYGYTF. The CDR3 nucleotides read TGTGCCAGCAGTTACTCGAGCGGGCAGAACTATGGCTACACCTTC.

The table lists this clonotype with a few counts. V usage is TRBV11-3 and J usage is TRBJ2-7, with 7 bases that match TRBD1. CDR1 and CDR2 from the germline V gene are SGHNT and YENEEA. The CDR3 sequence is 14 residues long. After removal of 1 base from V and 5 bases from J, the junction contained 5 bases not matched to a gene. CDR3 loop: CASSLGQGRNEQYF. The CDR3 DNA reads TGTGCCAGCAGCTTAGGACAGGGAAGGAACGAGCAGTACTTC.

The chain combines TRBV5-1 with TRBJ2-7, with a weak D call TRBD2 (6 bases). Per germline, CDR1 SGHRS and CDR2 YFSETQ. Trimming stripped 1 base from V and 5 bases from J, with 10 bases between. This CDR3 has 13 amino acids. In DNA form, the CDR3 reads TGCGCCAGCAGCTTGAGGGGAGGAGACGAGCAGTACGTC. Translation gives CASSLRGGDEQYV.

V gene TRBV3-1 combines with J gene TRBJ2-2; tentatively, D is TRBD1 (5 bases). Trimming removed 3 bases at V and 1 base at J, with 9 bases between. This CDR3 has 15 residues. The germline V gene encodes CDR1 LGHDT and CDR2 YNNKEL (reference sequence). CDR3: CASSQAGLNTGELFF. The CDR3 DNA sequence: TGTGCCAGCAGCCAGGCAGGGTTGAACACCGGGGAGCTGTTTTTT.

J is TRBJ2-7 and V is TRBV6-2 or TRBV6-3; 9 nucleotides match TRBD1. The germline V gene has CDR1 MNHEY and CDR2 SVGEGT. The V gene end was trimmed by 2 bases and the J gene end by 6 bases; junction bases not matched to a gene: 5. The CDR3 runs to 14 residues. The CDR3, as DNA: TGTGCCAGCAGTTACGACAGGGGGTGGCGCGAGCAGTACTTC. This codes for CASSYDRGWREQYF.

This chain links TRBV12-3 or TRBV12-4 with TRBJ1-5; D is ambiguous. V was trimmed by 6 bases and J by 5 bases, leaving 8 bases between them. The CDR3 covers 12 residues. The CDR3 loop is CASSPSYQPQHF. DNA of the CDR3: TGTGCCAGCAGCCCCAGCTATCAGCCCCAGCATTTT.

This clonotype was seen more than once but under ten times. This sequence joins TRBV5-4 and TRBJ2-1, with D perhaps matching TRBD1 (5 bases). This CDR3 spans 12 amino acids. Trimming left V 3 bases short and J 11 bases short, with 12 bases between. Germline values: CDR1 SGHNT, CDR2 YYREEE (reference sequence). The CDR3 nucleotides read TGTGCCAGCAGCTCCCAGGGCTGGAAGCAGTTCTTC. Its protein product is CASSSQGWKQFF.

The CDR3 bases are TGCGCCAGCAGCTACAACAGGGGGCCGGATACGCAGTATTTT. Its protein product is CASSYNRGPDTQYF. V is TRBV5-1 and J is TRBJ2-3; 9 positions agree with TRBD1. This CDR3 region has 14 residues. V lost 3 bases and J lost 6; bases outside the gene matches: 5. Germline V gene sequence: CDR1 SGHRS, CDR2 YFSETQ.

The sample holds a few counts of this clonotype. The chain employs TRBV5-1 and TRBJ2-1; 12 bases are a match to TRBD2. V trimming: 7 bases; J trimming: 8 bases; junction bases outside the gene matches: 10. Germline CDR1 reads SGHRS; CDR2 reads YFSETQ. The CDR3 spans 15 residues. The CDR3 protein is CASGELAGGRDEQFF. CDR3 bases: TGCGCCAGCGGGGAACTAGCGGGGGGCAGAGATGAGCAGTTCTTC.

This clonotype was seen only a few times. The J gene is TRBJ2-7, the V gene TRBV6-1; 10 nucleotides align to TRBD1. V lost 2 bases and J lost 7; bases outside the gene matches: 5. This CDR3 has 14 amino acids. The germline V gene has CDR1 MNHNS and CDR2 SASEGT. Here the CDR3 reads CASSEPGTGVEQYV. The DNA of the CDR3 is TGTGCCAGCAGTGAACCCGGGACAGGGGTTGAGCAGTACGTC.

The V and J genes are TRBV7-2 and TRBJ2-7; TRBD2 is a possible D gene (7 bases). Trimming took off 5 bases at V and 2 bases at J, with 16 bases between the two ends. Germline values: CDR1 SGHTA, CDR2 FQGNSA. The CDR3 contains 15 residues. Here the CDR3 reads CASSPGGAKPYEQYF. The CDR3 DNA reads TGTGCCAGCAGCCCTGGGGGGGCCAAACCCTACGAGCAGTACTTC.

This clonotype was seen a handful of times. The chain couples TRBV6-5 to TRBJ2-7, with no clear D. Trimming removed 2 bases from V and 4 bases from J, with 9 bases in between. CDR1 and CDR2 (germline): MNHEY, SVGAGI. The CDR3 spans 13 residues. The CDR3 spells CASSYGNEYEQYF. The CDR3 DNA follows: TGTGCCAGCAGTTACGGGAACGAGTACGAGCAGTACTTC.

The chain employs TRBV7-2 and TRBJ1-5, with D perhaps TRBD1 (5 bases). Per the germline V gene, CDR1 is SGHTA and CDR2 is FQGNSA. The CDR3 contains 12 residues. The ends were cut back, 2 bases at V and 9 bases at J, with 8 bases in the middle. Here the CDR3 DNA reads TGTGCCAGCAGCTTACAGGGCGGGCCCCAGCATTTT. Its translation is CASSLQGGPQHF.

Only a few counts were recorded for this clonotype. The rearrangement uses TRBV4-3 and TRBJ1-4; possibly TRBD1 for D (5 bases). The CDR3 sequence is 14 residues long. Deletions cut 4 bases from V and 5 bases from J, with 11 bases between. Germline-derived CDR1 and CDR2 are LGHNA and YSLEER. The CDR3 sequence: CASSRRDLNEKLFF. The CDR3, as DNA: TGCGCCAGCAGCCGGAGGGACCTCAATGAAAAACTGTTTTTT.